The rows below give T cell receptor beta chains drawn from one sample of a study of beta chain features in type 1 diabetes. Clones were sequenced by immunoSEQ multiplex PCR, and TCRdb holds only the in-frame ones, with some missing. The sample consists of around 330,000 clones, about 10% of them appearing once. The sequenced sample consisted of naive CD4+ T cells from blood. The receptor set was obtained from a young woman in good health. The CDR3 runs from the conserved cysteine through the conserved F or W. A D gene is named only where the DNA matches it firmly. Part of the rows lack a size; the others show once, few, many or a class for expanded clones.

j_call | d_call | v_call | clone_size | cdr3_aa | cdr3_nt
TRBJ2-1 | TRBD2 | TRBV10-1 | . | CASSEQGLAGEQFF | TGCGCCAGCAGTGAGCAGGGCCTAGCGGGAGAGCAGTTCTTC
TRBJ2-1 | TRBD2 | TRBV5-1 | few | CASSSGLAHEQFF | TGCGCCAGCAGCTCAGGACTAGCCCATGAGCAGTTCTTC
TRBJ1-2 | . | TRBV30 | . | CAWSGRHQEDGYTF | TGTGCCTGGAGTGGTAGGCACCAGGAGGATGGCTACACCTTC
TRBJ1-2 | TRBD1 | TRBV9 | many | CASSNSGTGTGYTF | TGTGCCAGCAGCAACTCCGGGACAGGGACGGGCTACACCTTC
TRBJ2-3 | . | TRBV6-4 | . | CATRAAGTDTQYF | TGTGCCACCAGAGCGGCAGGCACAGATACGCAGTATTTT
TRBJ2-3 | . | TRBV7-2 | few | CASSLASRGFGTDTQYF | TGTGCCAGCAGCTTAGCGTCTCGGGGTTTCGGTACAGATACGCAGTATTTT
TRBJ2-7 | . | TRBV11-2 | few | CASSLDRVGEQYF | TGTGCCAGCAGCTTAGACAGGGTCGGGGAGCAGTACTTC
TRBJ2-7 | . | TRBV6-6 | . | CASKSGASGYEQYF | TGTGCCAGCAAATCGGGGGCTAGCGGCTACGAGCAGTACTTC
TRBJ1-2 | . | TRBV4-3 | . | CASSQKILEGYGYTF | TGCGCCAGCAGCCAAAAGATACTAGAAGGCTATGGCTACACCTTC
TRBJ2-2 | . | TRBV18 | . | CASSITGSATGELFF | TGTGCCAGCTCAATAACGGGATCGGCCACCGGGGAGCTGTTTTTT
TRBJ2-1 | TRBD2 | TRBV5-1 | . | CASSWGLAGDNEQFF | TGCGCCAGCAGCTGGGGACTAGCGGGGGACAATGAGCAGTTCTTC
TRBJ2-1 | TRBD2 | TRBV5-1 | . | CASSLGTSGVYNEQFF | TGCGCCAGCAGCTTGGGGACTAGCGGGGTATACAATGAGCAGTTCTTC
TRBJ2-3 | . | TRBV6-5 | few | CASSYGAPSADTQYF | TGTGCCAGCAGTTACGGGGCCCCTAGCGCAGATACGCAGTATTTT
TRBJ2-5 | . | TRBV5-4 | few | CASSTTRGGKETQYF | TGTGCCAGCAGCACGACTAGGGGGGGAAAAGAGACCCAGTACTTC
TRBJ2-1 | TRBD1 | TRBV7-2 | . | CASSLVGTGNNEQFF | TGTGCCAGCAGCTTAGTCGGGACAGGGAACAATGAGCAGTTCTTC
TRBJ1-4 | TRBD1 | TRBV7-2 | . | CASRRGTGLFEKLFF | TGTGCCAGCAGGCGGGGGACAGGGCTTTTCGAAAAACTGTTTTTT
TRBJ2-7 | . | TRBV28 | . | CASSIQGWAYEQYF | TGTGCCAGCAGTATACAGGGCTGGGCCTACGAGCAGTACTTC
TRBJ2-1 | TRBD1 | TRBV5-1 | . | CASTWDSSYNEQFF | TGCGCCAGCACCTGGGACAGCTCCTACAATGAGCAGTTCTTC
TRBJ2-5 | . | TRBV19 | few | CARSPLGGGETQYF | TGTGCCAGATCCCCTCTGGGAGGTGGAGAGACCCAGTACTTC
TRBJ2-5 | TRBD1 | TRBV11-2 | . | CASSLGRGRRETQYF | TGTGCCAGCAGCTTAGGCAGGGGGCGCCGGGAGACCCAGTACTTC
TRBJ2-2 | . | TRBV4-2 | few | CASSQDRRDAGRGTGELFF | TGTGCCAGCAGCCAAGATCGGAGGGACGCAGGCCGGGGCACCGGGGAGCTGTTTTTT
TRBJ2-1 | . | TRBV6-6 | . | CASSDLAPNEQFF | TGTGCCAGCAGCGACCTAGCTCCCAATGAGCAGTTCTTC
TRBJ2-7 | TRBD2 | TRBV15 | . | CATSRDHPQLAGDEQYF | TGTGCCACCAGCAGAGATCATCCCCAACTAGCGGGAGACGAGCAGTACTTC
TRBJ2-5 | TRBD2 | TRBV9 | few | CASSVAGGRKETQYF | TGTGCCAGCAGCGTAGCCGGCGGGAGGAAAGAGACCCAGTACTTC